The entry below gives a single TCR beta chain sequence along with its context. Only in-frame clones appear in the TCRdb table, and some are missing; sequencing was by immunoSEQ multiplex PCR. The sample yields about 150,000 clones, roughly 83% seen once. These data belong to a study of blood T cell repertoires in COVID-19. The wider study: Italy, Spain and the United States were the sources of the convalescent and acute COVID-19 samples.

The CDR3 is 15 residues long. V lost 6 bases, J lost 7 bases, and 19 bases lay in between. From germline, CDR1 is SGHVS and CDR2 FQNEAQ. Up to 2 weeks before entering the study, exposed participants had met a COVID-19 case. V is TRBV7-8 and J is TRBJ1-5, with a weak D call TRBD1 (6 bases). The TCR originated in a man aged 70 or older who had been exposed to COVID-19. Sequences were obtained from PBMCs or T cells enriched from blood (not recorded which). The CDR3 DNA sequence: TGTGCCAGCAGTGTTGAGGGGGACCCAGGGCAGCCCCAGCATTTT. Translated: CASSVEGDPGQPQHF.